The 32 T cell receptor beta chains below were found in one sample sequenced in a study of CD8+ T cells in alopecia areata. The treatment is: oral pan-JAK inhibitor, 5-10 mg twice daily. Following RNA extraction, reverse transcription yielded cDNA that acted as the sequencing template. This table comes from immunoSEQ multiplex PCR, and its TCRdb copy is limited to in-frame clones, with some not included. The table shows 150,000 to 200,000 clones, with about three fifths occurring only once. The source was CD8+ T cells sorted from blood, collected at week 24, from a patient treated with tofacitinib. The source of these receptors is a human donor with alopecia areata.

CDR3 bases: TGTGCCAGCAGTTTATCAGGGACAGACCAACCCTACGAGCAGTACTTC. Encoded protein: CASSLSGTDQPYEQYF. The chain links TRBV27 to TRBJ2-7; TRBD1 agrees at 7 bases. V lost 0 bases and J lost 2; bases outside the gene matches: 7. The CDR3 loop spans 16 amino acids. CDR1 and CDR2 from the germline V gene are MNHEY and SMNVEV (reference sequence).

This clone was seen a few times. The chain links TRBV25-1 to TRBJ2-1; D is ambiguous. Germline assignment: CDR1 MGHDK and CDR2 SYGVNS. This CDR3 is 10 amino acids long. Trimming took 6 bases from V and 6 from J, leaving 3 bases between them. The CDR3 DNA follows: TGTGCCAGCAGCCGCAATGAGCAGTTCTTC. Translation: CASSRNEQFF.

A single count supports this clone. This chain's CDR3 is CASNSPGTGEGYEQYF. In DNA form, the CDR3 reads TGTGCCAGCAACTCCCCCGGGACAGGGGAAGGGTACGAGCAGTACTTC. This chain connects TRBV6-6 to TRBJ2-7; 10 bases fit TRBD1. The CDR3 extends over 16 amino acids. V shed 7 bases and J 4 bases; nucleotides not matched to a gene: 13. Germline assignment: CDR1 MNHNY and CDR2 SVGAGI (reference sequence).

This clone has only a few counts. CDR3 sequence: CASSFLRGGDTEAFF. CDR3 DNA: TGTGCCAGCAGTTTCCTAAGGGGGGGCGACACTGAAGCTTTCTTT. The chain carries TRBV27 and TRBJ1-1; the D gene is possibly TRBD1 (6 bases). The V and J ends lost 3 bases and 3 bases respectively, with 14 bases between them. This CDR3 has 15 residues. Germline CDR1 reads MNHEY; CDR2 reads SMNVEV (reference sequence).

The rearrangement links TRBV7-8 to TRBJ1-5; a possible D gene is TRBD1 (6 bases). The CDR3 consists of 15 residues. Between the trimmed V and J ends, which lost 2 bases and 1 base, there was a span of 9 bases. The germline V gene encodes CDR1 SGHVS and CDR2 FQNEAQ. The CDR3 protein is CASSLPGHSNQPQHF. For the CDR3, the DNA is TGTGCCAGCAGCTTACCGGGACACAGCAATCAGCCCCAGCATTTT.

J is TRBJ1-2 and V is TRBV30; D unresolved. Germline assignment: CDR1 GTSNPN and CDR2 SVGIG (reference sequence). V was pared by 3 bases and J by 4 bases, with 6 bases between. This CDR3 contains 11 residues. This CDR3 is CAWRGSYGYTF. The CDR3 nucleotides read TGTGCCTGGAGAGGCAGCTATGGCTACACCTTC.

This rearrangement joins TRBV9 to TRBJ1-2; 10 positions agree with TRBD1. V was clipped by 6 bases and J by 4 bases; unmatched bases: 9. The CDR3 sequence is 15 residues long. Germline V CDR1 and CDR2: SGDLS, YYNGEE. CDR3 sequence reads: CASKSWDRGGYGYTF. CDR3 bases: TGTGCCAGCAAATCCTGGGACAGGGGTGGCTATGGCTACACCTTC. The entire variable domain, with the rest obtained from reference TRBV9 and TRBJ1-2, is as follows: DSGVTQTPKHLITATGQRVTLRCSPRSGDLSVYWYQQSLDQGLQFLIQYYNGEERAKGNILERFSAQQFPDLHSELNLSSLELGDSALYFCASKSWDRGGYGYTFGSGTRLTVV.

V usage is TRBV11-2 and J usage is TRBJ2-1, with D possibly matching TRBD2 (5 bases). This CDR3 is 14 amino acids long. V lost 2 bases to trimming and J lost 8 bases, with 13 bases between them. Per germline, CDR1 SGHAT and CDR2 FQNNGV. The CDR3 loop reads CASSLSLGEDEQFF. For the CDR3, the DNA is TGTGCCAGCAGCTTATCCCTCGGGGAAGATGAGCAGTTCTTC.

This chain joins TRBV29-1 and TRBJ2-6; D possibly corresponds to TRBD2 (5 bases). This CDR3 region has 16 residues. Trimming left V 6 bases short and J 4 bases short, with 19 bases between. Germline V lookup: CDR1 SQVTM, CDR2 ANQGSEA. In DNA form, the CDR3 reads TGCAGCGTCGCCCAGACACCTCCGGGGGGGGCCAACGTCCTGACTTTC. Its protein is CSVAQTPPGGANVLTF.

The chain is built from TRBV13 and TRBJ1-6; D is ambiguous. The CDR3 consists of 16 residues. V was clipped by 7 bases and J by 0 bases, with 13 bases between them. The V gene's germline CDR1 is PRHDT and CDR2 FYEKMQ (reference sequence). The CDR3 sequence: CASTTGRSSYNSPLHF. For the CDR3, the DNA is TGTGCCAGCACAACCGGACGGAGCTCCTATAATTCACCCCTCCACTTT.

This clone appeared once. The CDR3 DNA reads as TGTGCCAGCAGTCTTACAGGGATTCTGAACACTGAAGCTTTCTTT. This encodes CASSLTGILNTEAFF. The chain is built from TRBV27 and TRBJ1-1; TRBD1 is a possible D gene (6 bases). V was pared by 5 bases and J by 0 bases, with 13 bases between. CDR1 is MNHEY, CDR2 SMNVEV, per germline (reference sequence). The CDR3 is 15 amino acids.

CDR3 nucleotide sequence: TGCAGCGTTGAAGATATCGGGACAGGGGTTTCGGGAAACACCATATATTTT. Translated: CSVEDIGTGVSGNTIYF. The V call is TRBV29-1, the J call TRBJ1-3, with TRBD1 identical over 10 bases. CDR3 length: 17 amino acids. With 0 bases clipped from V and 4 bases from J, the junction kept 9 bases outside the gene matches. Looked up from germline, CDR1 is SQVTM and CDR2 is ANQGSEA.

The chain carries TRBV13 and TRBJ2-5; D is unclear. V was pared by 0 bases and J by 2 bases, with 10 bases between. Germline CDR1 PRHDT, CDR2 FYEKMQ (reference sequence). This CDR3 is built from 15 residues. The CDR3 sequence is CASSLGGEPQETQYF. Written as DNA, the CDR3 is TGTGCCAGCAGCTTAGGCGGCGAGCCTCAAGAGACCCAGTACTTC. Complete variable domain (other parts from reference TRBV13 and TRBJ2-5): AAGVIQSPRHLIKEKRETATLKCYPIPRHDTVYWYQQGPGQDPQFLISFYEKMQSDKGSIPDRFSAQQFSDYHSELNMSSLELGDSALYFCASSLGGEPQETQYFGPGTRLLVL.

CDR3 nucleotides: TGTGCCAGCAGCTTAAAGACGAAGGAATATGGGGATACGCAGTATTTT. It encodes CASSLKTKEYGDTQYF. The V call is TRBV7-6, the J call TRBJ2-3, with D unclear. CDR1 and CDR2 from the germline V gene are SGHVS and FNYEAQ. CDR3 length: 16 residues. Trimming took 2 bases from V and 6 from J, leaving 18 bases between them. The entire variable domain, with the rest obtained from reference TRBV7-6 and TRBJ2-3, is as follows: GAGVSQSPRYKVTKRGQDVALRCDPISGHVSLYWYRQALGQGPEFLTYFNYEAQQDKSGLPNDRFSAERPEGSISTLTIQRTEQRDSAMYRCASSLKTKEYGDTQYFGPGTRLTVL.

The chain joins TRBV2 to TRBJ2-2, with a possible D match to TRBD1 (7 bases). This CDR3 contains 16 residues. Germline V CDR1 and CDR2: SNHLY, FYNNEI. V was trimmed by 2 bases and J by 2 bases, leaving 12 bases between them. CDR3 nucleotide sequence: TGTGCCAGCAGTGAAATCCAGGGGGGAAACACCGGGGAGCTGTTTTTT. Its translation: CASSEIQGGNTGELFF.

The V call is TRBV6-1, the J call TRBJ2-1; 8 positions match TRBD1. The CDR3 spans 15 residues. Per the germline V gene, CDR1 is MNHNS and CDR2 is SASEGT. After removal of 6 bases from V and 6 bases from J, the junction contained 10 bases not matched to a gene. CDR3 loop: CASSRLTGTGNEQFF. The CDR3 DNA reads TGTGCCAGCAGCCGACTGACAGGGACAGGCAATGAGCAGTTCTTC.

This clone was seen more than once but under ten times. J is TRBJ2-3 and V is TRBV2; 10 bases fit TRBD2. The CDR3 has 14 residues. Germline CDR1 is SNHLY and CDR2 is FYNNEI. The V gene end was trimmed by 10 bases and the J gene end by 6 bases; junction bases not matched to a gene: 10. The CDR3 DNA is TGTGCCACGGAGCGGGGGGGCCCCGCGGATACGCAGTATTTT. It yields the protein CATERGGPADTQYF. The variable domain in full, with the rest retrieved from reference TRBV2 and TRBJ2-3, is EPEVTQTPSHQVTQMGQEVILRCVPISNHLYFYWYRQILGQKVEFLVSFYNNEISEKSEIFDDQFSVERPDGSNFTLKIRSTKLEDSAMYFCATERGGPADTQYFGPGTRLTVL.

The V and J genes are TRBV30 and TRBJ1-2; unclear D gene. Germline CDR1 is GTSNPN and CDR2 is SVGIG (reference sequence). Trimming stripped 0 bases from V and 7 bases from J, with 9 bases between. This CDR3 spans 12 amino acids. The CDR3 reads CAWSVTVSGYTF. CDR3 bases: TGTGCCTGGAGTGTAACCGTGTCTGGCTACACCTTC.

V is TRBV5-5 and J is TRBJ1-6; 7 bases agree with TRBD1. J gave up 5 bases and V 4 bases, and 6 bases lay outside the gene matches. Per germline, CDR1 SGHKS and CDR2 YYEKEE (reference sequence). CDR3 length equals 15 residues. CDR3 nucleotides: TGTGCCAGCAGCCCCAGGGACAGCAATAATTCACCCCTCCACTTT. It specifies CASSPRDSNNSPLHF.

This rearrangement joins TRBV27 to TRBJ2-7, with D uncertain. The CDR3 has 16 amino acids. Germline loops: CDR1 MNHEY, CDR2 SMNVEV (reference sequence). The germline V and J ends were trimmed by 1 base and 0 bases, with 13 bases remaining between them. DNA for the CDR3: TGTGCCAGCAGTTTATTTCCCCCAGAGGACTCCTACGAGCAGTACTTC. Its protein is CASSLFPPEDSYEQYF.

This clone turned up a few times. The V call is TRBV5-6, the J call TRBJ2-7; TRBD1 matches at 7 bases. Germline assignment: CDR1 SGHDT and CDR2 YYEEEE. The ends lost 0 bases at V and 2 bases at J; junction bases unmatched: 5. The CDR3 covers 15 residues. This CDR3 is CASSLEGTVPYEQYF. The DNA of the CDR3 is TGTGCCAGCAGCTTGGAAGGGACAGTCCCCTACGAGCAGTACTTC.

This chain connects TRBV7-8 to TRBJ2-1; 13 nucleotides line up with TRBD2. The J segment lost 8 bases and the V segment lost 5 bases, leaving 6 bases of the junction unmatched. The length of the CDR3 is 15 residues. Looked up from germline, CDR1 is SGHVS and CDR2 is FQNEAQ. CDR3 region: CASSATSGGAYEQFF. In DNA, the CDR3 is TGTGCCAGCAGCGCCACTAGCGGGGGGGCGTATGAGCAGTTCTTC. The entire variable domain, with the rest obtained from reference TRBV7-8 and TRBJ2-1, is as follows: GAGVSQSPRYKVAKRGQDVALRCDPISGHVSLFWYQQALGQGPEFLTYFQNEAQLDKSGLPSDRFFAERPEGSVSTLKIQRTQQEDSAVYLCASSATSGGAYEQFFGPGTRLTVL.

The chain is built from TRBV27 and TRBJ1-5; TRBD1 matches 11 bases. The germline gives CDR1 MNHEY, CDR2 SMNVEV (reference sequence). The CDR3 covers 12 residues. V dropped 8 bases and J dropped 7; count of bases not matched to a gene: 1. The CDR3 is CASRTGGQPQHF. The DNA for the CDR3 is TGTGCCAGCCGGACAGGGGGCCAGCCCCAGCATTTT.

The rearrangement joins TRBV5-1 to TRBJ2-2; D call uncertain. This CDR3 comprises 14 residues. Germline V gene lookup returns CDR1 SGHRS and CDR2 YFSETQ. The germline V and J ends were trimmed by 2 bases and 2 bases, with 7 bases remaining between them. The DNA for the CDR3 is TGCGCCAGCAGCTTAATGGGCAACACCGGGGAGCTGTTTTTT. Translation: CASSLMGNTGELFF.

This chain joins TRBV12-5 and TRBJ2-1; TRBD2 aligns across 9 bases. The CDR3 has 12 residues. V shed 8 bases and J 6 bases; nucleotides not matched to a gene: 2. CDR1 and CDR2 from the germline V gene are LGHNT and FRNRAP. CDR3 nucleotide sequence: TGTGCTAGTCTAGCGGGGCGCAATGAGCAGTTCTTC. Translation: CASLAGRNEQFF.

There are a few counts of this clone. The chain links TRBV4-2 to TRBJ1-2; TRBD1 is a possible D gene (5 bases). V lost 3 bases and J lost 0, with 23 bases in between. CDR3 size: 19 residues. Germline V lookup: CDR1 LGHNA, CDR2 YNFKEQ. CDR3 nucleotide sequence: TGTGCCAGCAGCCATGGGGGAACAGGTTATAAGCGGTCTAACTATGGCTACACCTTC. It encodes CASSHGGTGYKRSNYGYTF.

The chain combines TRBV27 with TRBJ2-1, with 15 bases matching TRBD2. Trimming took 4 bases from V and 7 from J; bases not matched to a gene: 5. The CDR3 sequence is 16 residues long. Germline values: CDR1 MNHEY, CDR2 SMNVEV (reference sequence). CDR3 loop: CASSSGLAGGFNEQFF. Here the CDR3 DNA reads TGTGCCAGCAGTTCCGGACTAGCGGGGGGGTTTAATGAGCAGTTCTTC.

The genes are TRBV30 and TRBJ1-1, with D tentatively TRBD1 (6 bases). CDR1 GTSNPN and CDR2 SVGIG come from the germline V gene (reference sequence). The germline V and J ends were trimmed by 5 bases and 11 bases, with 15 bases remaining between them. The CDR3 covers 11 residues. DNA of the CDR3: TGTGCCTGGTATAGGGGGATTTTGGCTTTCTTT. Its protein product is CAWYRGILAFF.

This clone was counted only a few times. The rearrangement uses TRBV4-2 and TRBJ1-2; D not resolved. Germline CDR1 LGHNA, CDR2 YNFKEQ. V lost 2 bases, J lost 7 bases, and 14 bases lay in between. This CDR3 comprises 14 residues. CDR3: CASSQSAVEGGYTF. The DNA of the CDR3 is TGTGCCAGCAGCCAAAGTGCAGTTGAGGGTGGCTACACCTTC.

V gene TRBV2 combines with J gene TRBJ1-2, with TRBD1 as a possible D gene (5 bases). CDR1 is SNHLY and CDR2 is FYNNEI in the germline V gene. The CDR3 covers 15 residues. V lost 4 bases and J 2 bases, leaving 14 bases between the germline ends. This chain's CDR3 is CASSGRQKINYGYTF. The CDR3 region has the DNA TGTGCCAGCAGTGGCCGACAGAAAATAAACTATGGCTACACCTTC.

This chain joins TRBV29-1 and TRBJ2-6; perhaps TRBD1 as D (7 bases). V lost 5 bases to trimming and J lost 1 base, with 12 bases between them. This CDR3 contains 15 residues. The germline gives CDR1 SQVTM, CDR2 ANQGSEA. CDR3 sequence: CSVQGEESGANVLTF. The CDR3, as DNA: TGCAGCGTTCAGGGGGAGGAATCTGGGGCCAACGTCCTGACTTTC. Supplemented by reference TRBV29-1 and TRBJ2-6, the full variable domain reads SAVISQKPSRDICQRGTSLTIQCQVDSQVTMMFWYRQQPGQSLTLIATANQGSEATYESGFVIDKFPISRPNLTFSTLTVSNMSPEDSSIYLCSVQGEESGANVLTFGAGSRLTVL.

The chain uses TRBV25-1 and TRBJ2-3; TRBD2 is a possible D gene (6 bases). Trimming stripped 4 bases from V and 2 bases from J, with 10 bases between. CDR1 is MGHDK, CDR2 SYGVNS, per germline. There are 14 residues in the CDR3. CDR3 coding DNA: TGTGCCAGCAGTGGGCGGGACTCCACAGATACGCAGTATTTT. Translating gives CASSGRDSTDTQYF.